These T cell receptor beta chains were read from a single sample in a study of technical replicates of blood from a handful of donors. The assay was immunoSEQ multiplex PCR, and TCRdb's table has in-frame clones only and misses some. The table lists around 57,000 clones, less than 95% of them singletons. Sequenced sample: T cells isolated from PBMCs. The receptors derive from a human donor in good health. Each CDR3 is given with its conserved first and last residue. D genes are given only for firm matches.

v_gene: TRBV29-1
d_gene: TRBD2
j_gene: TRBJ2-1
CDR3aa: CSVGKRLAGDEQFF
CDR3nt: TGCAGCGTCGGGAAAAGACTAGCGGGTGATGAGCAGTTCTTC

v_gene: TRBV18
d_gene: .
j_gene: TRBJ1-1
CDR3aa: CASSPGSDTEAFF
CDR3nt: TGTGCCAGCTCACCCGGGTCCGACACTGAAGCTTTCTTT

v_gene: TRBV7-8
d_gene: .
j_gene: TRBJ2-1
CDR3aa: CASSLVEGAYNEQFF
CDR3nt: TGTGCCAGCAGCTTAGTAGAAGGGGCCTACAATGAGCAGTTCTTC

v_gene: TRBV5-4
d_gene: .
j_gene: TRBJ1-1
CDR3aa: CASSLAGGSTEAFF
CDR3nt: TGTGCCAGCAGCTTGGCCGGAGGGAGCACTGAAGCTTTCTTT

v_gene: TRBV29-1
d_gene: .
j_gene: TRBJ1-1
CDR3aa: CSVVRTFNTEAFF
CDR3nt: TGCAGCGTTGTTCGGACATTCAACACTGAAGCTTTCTTT

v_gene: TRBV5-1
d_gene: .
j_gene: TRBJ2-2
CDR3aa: CASSLAAQANTGELFF
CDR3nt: TGCGCCAGCAGCTTGGCCGCACAGGCTAACACCGGGGAGCTGTTTTTT

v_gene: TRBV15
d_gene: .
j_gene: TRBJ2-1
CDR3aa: CATSRGASGALYNEQFF
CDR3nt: TGTGCCACCAGCAGAGGCGCCAGCGGAGCCCTCTACAATGAGCAGTTCTTC

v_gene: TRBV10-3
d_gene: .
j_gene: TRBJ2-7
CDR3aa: CAISAKVYEQYF
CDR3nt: TGTGCCATCAGTGCTAAAGTCTACGAGCAGTACTTC

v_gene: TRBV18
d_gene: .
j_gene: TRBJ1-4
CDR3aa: CASSPPDRTNEKLFF
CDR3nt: TGTGCCAGCTCACCGCCCGACAGGACTAATGAAAAACTGTTTTTT

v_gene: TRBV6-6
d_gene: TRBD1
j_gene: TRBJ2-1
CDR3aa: CASRPGQGVTDNEQFF
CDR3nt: TGTGCCAGCAGACCGGGACAGGGTGTAACAGACAATGAGCAGTTCTTC

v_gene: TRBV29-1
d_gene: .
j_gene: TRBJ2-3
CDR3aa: CSHMGTRFRTDTQYF
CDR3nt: TGCAGCCATATGGGTACTAGATTCCGCACAGATACGCAGTATTTT

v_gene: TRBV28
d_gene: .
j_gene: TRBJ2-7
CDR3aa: CASSLGPPNYYEQYF
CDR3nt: TGTGCCAGCAGTTTAGGCCCACCTAACTACTACGAGCAGTACTTC

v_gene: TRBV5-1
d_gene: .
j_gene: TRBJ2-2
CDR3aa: CASSPWTANTGELFF
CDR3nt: TGCGCCAGCAGCCCTTGGACAGCGAACACCGGGGAGCTGTTTTTT

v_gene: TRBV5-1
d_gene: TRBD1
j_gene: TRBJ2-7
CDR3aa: CASSVKGQTSYEQYF
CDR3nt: TGCGCCAGCAGCGTAAAGGGACAGACCTCCTACGAGCAGTACTTC